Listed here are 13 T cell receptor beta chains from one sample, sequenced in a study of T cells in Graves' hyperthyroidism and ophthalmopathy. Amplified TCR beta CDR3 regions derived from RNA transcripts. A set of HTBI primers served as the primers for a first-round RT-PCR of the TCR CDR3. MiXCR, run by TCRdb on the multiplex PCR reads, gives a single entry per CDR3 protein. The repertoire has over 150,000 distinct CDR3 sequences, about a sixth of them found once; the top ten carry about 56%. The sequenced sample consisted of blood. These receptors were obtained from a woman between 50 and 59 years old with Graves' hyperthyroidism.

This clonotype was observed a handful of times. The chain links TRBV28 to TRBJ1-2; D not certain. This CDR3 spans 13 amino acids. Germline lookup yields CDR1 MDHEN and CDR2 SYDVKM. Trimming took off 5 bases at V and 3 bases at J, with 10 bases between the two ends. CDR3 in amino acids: CASSPTPDYGYTF. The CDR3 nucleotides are TGTGCCAGCAGTCCGACCCCCGACTATGGCTACACCTTC.

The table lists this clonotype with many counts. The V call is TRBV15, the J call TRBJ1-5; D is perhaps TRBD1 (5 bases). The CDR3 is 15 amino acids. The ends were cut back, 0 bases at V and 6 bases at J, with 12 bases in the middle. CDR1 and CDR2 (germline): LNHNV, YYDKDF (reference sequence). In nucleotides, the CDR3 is TGTGCCACCAGCAGAGATCAGGGTGGGTTTCAGCCCCAGCATTTT. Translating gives CATSRDQGGFQPQHF.

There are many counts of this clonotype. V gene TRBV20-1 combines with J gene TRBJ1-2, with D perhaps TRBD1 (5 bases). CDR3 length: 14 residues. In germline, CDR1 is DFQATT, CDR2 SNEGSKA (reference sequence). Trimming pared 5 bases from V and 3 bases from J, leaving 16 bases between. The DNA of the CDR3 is TGCAGTGCTGGAGGGACGACCTCACACTATGGCTACACCTTC. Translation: CSAGGTTSHYGYTF.

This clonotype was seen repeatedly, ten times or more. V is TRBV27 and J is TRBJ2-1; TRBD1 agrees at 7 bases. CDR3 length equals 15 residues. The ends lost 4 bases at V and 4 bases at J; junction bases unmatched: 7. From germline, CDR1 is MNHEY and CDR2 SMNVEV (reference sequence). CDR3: CASSSTGMIYNEQFF. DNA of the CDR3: TGTGCCAGCAGTTCGACAGGGATGATTTACAATGAGCAGTTCTTC.

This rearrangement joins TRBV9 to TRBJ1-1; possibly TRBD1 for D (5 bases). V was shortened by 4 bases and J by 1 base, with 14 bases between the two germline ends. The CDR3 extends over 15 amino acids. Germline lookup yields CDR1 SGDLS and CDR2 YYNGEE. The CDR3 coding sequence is TGTGCCAGCAGCCAACCACAGGCGGAGAACACTGAAGCTTTCTTT. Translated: CASSQPQAENTEAFF.

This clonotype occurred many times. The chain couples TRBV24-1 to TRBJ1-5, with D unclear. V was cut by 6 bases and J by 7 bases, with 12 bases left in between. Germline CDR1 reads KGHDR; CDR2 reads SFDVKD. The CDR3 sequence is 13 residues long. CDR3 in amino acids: CATSPSHTQPQHF. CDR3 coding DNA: TGTGCCACCAGTCCGTCTCACACACAGCCCCAGCATTTT.

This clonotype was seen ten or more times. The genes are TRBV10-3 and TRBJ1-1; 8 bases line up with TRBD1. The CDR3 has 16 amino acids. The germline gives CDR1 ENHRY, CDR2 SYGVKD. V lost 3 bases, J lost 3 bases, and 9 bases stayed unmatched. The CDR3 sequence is CAISDRGHGRDTEAFF. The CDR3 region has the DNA TGTGCCATCAGTGACAGGGGGCACGGTAGGGACACTGAAGCTTTCTTT.

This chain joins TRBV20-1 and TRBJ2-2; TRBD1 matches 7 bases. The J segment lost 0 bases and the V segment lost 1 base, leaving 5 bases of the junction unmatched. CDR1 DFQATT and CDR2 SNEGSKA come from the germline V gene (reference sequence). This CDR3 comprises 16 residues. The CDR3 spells CSARVAGTANTGELFF. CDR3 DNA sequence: TGCAGTGCTAGAGTGGCCGGGACAGCGAACACCGGGGAGCTGTTTTTT.

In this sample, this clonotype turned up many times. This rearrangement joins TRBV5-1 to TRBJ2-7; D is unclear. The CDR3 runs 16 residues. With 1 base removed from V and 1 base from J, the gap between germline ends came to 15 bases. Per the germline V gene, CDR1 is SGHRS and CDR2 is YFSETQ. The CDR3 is CASSLIWTRGSYEQYF. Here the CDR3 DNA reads TGCGCCAGCAGCTTGATTTGGACCCGTGGGTCCTACGAGCAGTACTTC.

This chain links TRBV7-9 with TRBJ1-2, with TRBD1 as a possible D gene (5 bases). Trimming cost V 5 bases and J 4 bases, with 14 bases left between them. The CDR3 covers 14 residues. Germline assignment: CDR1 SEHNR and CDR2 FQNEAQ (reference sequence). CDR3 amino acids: CASSQKSRGYGYTF. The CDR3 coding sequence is TGTGCCAGCAGCCAGAAAAGTAGGGGCTATGGCTACACCTTC.

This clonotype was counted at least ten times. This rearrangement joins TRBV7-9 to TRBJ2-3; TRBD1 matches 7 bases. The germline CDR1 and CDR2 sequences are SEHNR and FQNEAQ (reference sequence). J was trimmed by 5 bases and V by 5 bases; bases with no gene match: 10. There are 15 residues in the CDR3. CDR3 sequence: CASSPGDRDEDTQYF. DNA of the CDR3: TGTGCCAGCAGCCCCGGCGACAGGGATGAAGATACGCAGTATTTT.

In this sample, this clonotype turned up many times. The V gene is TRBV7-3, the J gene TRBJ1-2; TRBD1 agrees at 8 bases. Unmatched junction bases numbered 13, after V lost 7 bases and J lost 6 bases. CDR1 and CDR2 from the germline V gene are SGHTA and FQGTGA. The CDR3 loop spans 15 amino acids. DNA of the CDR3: TGTGCCAGCAACTCGGGGACAGGACCCATCGATGGCTACACCTTC. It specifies CASNSGTGPIDGYTF. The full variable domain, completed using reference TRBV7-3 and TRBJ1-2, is GAGVSQTPSNKVTEKGKYVELRCDPISGHTALYWYRQSLGQGPEFLIYFQGTGAADDSGLPNDRFFAVRPEGSVSTLKIQRTERGDSAVYLCASNSGTGPIDGYTFGSGTRLTVV.

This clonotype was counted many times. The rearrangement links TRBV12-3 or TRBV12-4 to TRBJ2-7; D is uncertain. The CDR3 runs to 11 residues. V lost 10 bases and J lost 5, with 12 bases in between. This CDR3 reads CAISDGNEQYF. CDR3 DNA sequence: TGTGCCATTTCGGACGGTAACGAGCAGTACTTC.